This TCR beta chain was profiled in a study of CD8 T cells in Susac syndrome. About the study: When blood was collected, patients with Susac syndrome were therapy-naive, were taking corticosteroids, or were receiving intravenous immunoglobulin alone.

An amount of RNA that ranged from roughly 0.45 to 1 ug was reverse transcribed with random hexamers. TCRdb re-analysed the immunoSEQ multiplex PCR reads in MiXCR, keeping a single row per CDR3 protein. The table includes approximately 83,000 distinct CDR3 sequences, 94% detected once. The CDR3 is made up of 16 amino acids. Germline V CDR1 and CDR2: SGHNT, YYREEE (reference sequence). J lost 2 bases, V lost 4 bases, and 6 bases had no gene match. Recently defined diagnostic criteria for definite or probable disease were fulfilled by Susac syndrome patients. Both CD4+ and CD8+ T cells were negatively isolated, and TEMRA cells underwent FACS enrichment.

The origin of this receptor is a human donor with Susac syndrome. The V and J genes are TRBV5-4 and TRBJ1-6; 7 bases agree with TRBD1. The sequenced sample consisted of CD8+ T cells from PBMCs. CDR3 loop: CASSPGQVTYNSPLHF. CDR3 sequence (DNA): TGTGCCAGCAGCCCCGGACAGGTCACCTATAATTCACCCCTCCACTTT.